A single TCR beta chain is shown here with its context. Authors' analysis steps: Using reference gene primer amplification, nucleated cell counts were estimated. Libraries were prepared by immunoSEQ multiplex PCR; TCRdb keeps only in-frame clonotypes and omits some of them. D and trimming were read from the DNA, whereas the V and J calls and clone size are those reported in that table. This table holds about 120,000 clones, about 85% found once. The CDR3 totals 14 residues. The V gene lost 5 bases and the J gene lost 2 bases, with 9 bases spanning the gap. Germline CDR1 reads SGHVS; CDR2 reads FNYEAQ. The source of the sample is a study of blood T cell repertoires in COVID-19. The wider study: PBMCs, B-cell-depleted T cells, or T cells were the source of the cDNA or gDNA that made up the material.

The receptor's source is a man in his fifties or sixties with acute or convalescent COVID-19. Sequences were obtained from peripheral blood. The chain recombines TRBV7-6 with TRBJ2-2; D gene ambiguous. This CDR3 reads CASSPTPNTGELFF. The CDR3 nucleotides read TGTGCCAGCAGCCCAACTCCCAACACCGGGGAGCTGTTTTTT. Looking up the rest from reference TRBV7-6 and TRBJ2-2 gives the full variable domain: GAGVSQSPRYKVTKRGQDVALRCDPISGHVSLYWYRQALGQGPEFLTYFNYEAQQDKSGLPNDRFSAERPEGSISTLTIQRTEQRDSAMYRCASSPTPNTGELFFGEGSRLTVL.